A single sample gave rise to the 9 T cell receptor beta chains below, sequenced in a study of identical twins. TCRdb itself ran the 5' RACE reads through MiXCR, one entry per CDR3 protein. In the table there are hundreds of thousands of distinct CDR3 sequences, 24% of which are singletons. These data were also reused for a study on T cells expressing NK-cell markers.

The sample was CD4+ T cells sorted from blood. Every receptor here comes from a young woman in good health.

The chain carries TRBV3-1 and TRBJ2-2, with D possibly matching TRBD2 (5 bases). The germline V gene has CDR1 LGHDT and CDR2 YNNKEL (reference sequence). The CDR3 spans 14 residues. Trimming stripped 1 base from V and 7 bases from J, with 10 bases between. The CDR3 sequence is CASSQGLEVGELFF. In DNA, the CDR3 is TGTGCCAGCAGCCAAGGGCTGGAGGTCGGGGAGCTGTTTTTT.

The sample holds a few counts of this clonotype. The chain combines TRBV7-8 with TRBJ2-1; unclear D gene. The CDR3 consists of 16 residues. V gave up 1 base and J gave up 0 bases, with 10 bases separating them. The V gene's germline CDR1 is SGHVS and CDR2 FQNEAQ. CDR3 in amino acids: CASSLEAFSSYNEQFF. CDR3 DNA: TGTGCCAGCAGCTTAGAAGCGTTCAGCTCCTACAATGAGCAGTTCTTC.

This chain connects TRBV27 to TRBJ1-1; D is unclear. The V gene lost 0 bases and the J gene lost 4 bases, with 9 bases spanning the gap. The CDR3 loop spans 14 amino acids. From germline, CDR1 is MNHEY and CDR2 SMNVEV (reference sequence). The CDR3 nucleotides are TGTGCCAGCAGTTTATCGGGGTGGAGCACTGAAGCTTTCTTT. This translates into CASSLSGWSTEAFF.

This clonotype occurred a few times. V usage is TRBV9 and J usage is TRBJ2-7; no clear D gene. This CDR3 comprises 16 residues. V was shortened by 1 base and J by 2 bases, with 16 bases between the two germline ends. CDR1 is SGDLS and CDR2 is YYNGEE in the germline V gene. The CDR3 bases are TGTGCCAGCAGCGTATTCGCCCAGCCAGGCCCCTACGAGCAGTACTTC. Translation: CASSVFAQPGPYEQYF. The variable domain in full, with the rest retrieved from reference TRBV9 and TRBJ2-7, is DSGVTQTPKHLITATGQRVTLRCSPRSGDLSVYWYQQSLDQGLQFLIQYYNGEERAKGNILERFSAQQFPDLHSELNLSSLELGDSALYFCASSVFAQPGPYEQYFGPGTRLTVT.

Ten or more counts support this clonotype. The chain uses TRBV9 and TRBJ2-7; a possible D gene is TRBD2 (6 bases). Germline V gene data show CDR1 as SGDLS and CDR2 as YYNGEE. This CDR3 contains 15 residues. Trimming removed 0 bases from V and 2 bases from J, with 12 bases in between. DNA of the CDR3: TGTGCCAGCAGCGTAGGGGGGGACTCCGCCTACGAGCAGTACTTC. Translating it yields CASSVGGDSAYEQYF.

This clonotype has only a few counts. The J gene is TRBJ1-1, the V gene TRBV3-1; 7 bases are shared with TRBD1. The CDR3 spans 15 residues. J lost 1 base, V lost 1 base, and 3 bases had no gene match. Germline CDR1 LGHDT, CDR2 YNNKEL (reference sequence). The DNA of the CDR3 is TGTGCCAGCAGCCAAGCGGCAGGGGGGAACACTGAAGCTTTCTTT. This encodes CASSQAAGGNTEAFF.

This clonotype was seen only a few times. The rearrangement joins TRBV5-1 to TRBJ2-2; D is perhaps TRBD1 (5 bases). Germline V lookup: CDR1 SGHRS, CDR2 YFSETQ. The CDR3 loop spans 15 amino acids. Between the trimmed V and J ends, which lost 4 bases and 8 bases, there was a span of 18 bases. CDR3 sequence (DNA): TGCGCCAGCAGCCTAGAAAGACCAGGGCTTGGGGAGCTGTTTTTT. Amino acid sequence: CASSLERPGLGELFF.

V usage is TRBV7-2 and J usage is TRBJ2-7; D is ambiguous. The germline gives CDR1 SGHTA, CDR2 FQGNSA. Between the trimmed V and J ends, which lost 0 bases and 7 bases, there was a span of 4 bases. The CDR3 spans 11 residues. The CDR3: CASSLAEEQYF. DNA of the CDR3: TGTGCCAGCAGCTTAGCGGAGGAGCAGTACTTC.

This CDR3 is CASSLLGLAVYNEQFF. The CDR3 nucleotides are TGTGCCAGCAGCTTACTTGGCCTAGCGGTTTATAATGAGCAGTTCTTC. The rearrangement joins TRBV7-2 to TRBJ2-1; 7 bases are a match to TRBD2. Germline V CDR1 and CDR2: SGHTA, FQGNSA. CDR3 length equals 16 residues. With 2 bases clipped from V and 7 bases from J, the junction kept 11 bases outside the gene matches. Full variable domain (remainder filled in from reference TRBV7-2 and TRBJ2-1): GAGVSQSPSNKVTEKGKDVELRCDPISGHTALYWYRQSLGQGLEFLIYFQGNSAPDKSGLPSDRFSAERTGGSVSTLTIQRTQQEDSAVYLCASSLLGLAVYNEQFFGPGTRLTVL.